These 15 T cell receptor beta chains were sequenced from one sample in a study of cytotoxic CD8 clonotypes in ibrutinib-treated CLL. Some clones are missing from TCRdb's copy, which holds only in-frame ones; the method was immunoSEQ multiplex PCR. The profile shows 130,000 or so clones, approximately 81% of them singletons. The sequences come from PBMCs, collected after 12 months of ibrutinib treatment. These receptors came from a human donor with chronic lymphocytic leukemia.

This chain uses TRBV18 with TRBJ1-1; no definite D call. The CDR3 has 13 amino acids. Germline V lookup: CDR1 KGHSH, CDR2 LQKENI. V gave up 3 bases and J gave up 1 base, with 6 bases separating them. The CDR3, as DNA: TGTGCCAGCTCACCTGACGGGAACACTGAAGCTTTCTTT. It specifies CASSPDGNTEAFF. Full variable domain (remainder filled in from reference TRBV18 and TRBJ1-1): NAGVMQNPRHLVRRRGQEARLRCSPMKGHSHVYWYRQLPEEGLKFMVYLQKENIIDESGMPKERFSAEFPKEGPSILRIQQVVRGDSAAYFCASSPDGNTEAFFGQGTRLTVV.

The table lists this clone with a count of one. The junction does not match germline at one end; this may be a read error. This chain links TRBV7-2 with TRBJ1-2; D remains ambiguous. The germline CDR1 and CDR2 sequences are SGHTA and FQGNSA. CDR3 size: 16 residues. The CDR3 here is CASSLFGLTDRPTMAF. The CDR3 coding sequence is TGTGCCAGCAGCTTGTTCGGCCTAACTGATAGGCCGACCATGGCCTTC.

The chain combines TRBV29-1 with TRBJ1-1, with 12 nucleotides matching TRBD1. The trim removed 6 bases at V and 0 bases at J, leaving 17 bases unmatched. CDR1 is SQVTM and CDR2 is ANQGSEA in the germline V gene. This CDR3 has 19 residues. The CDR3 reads CSVVGDRGLPALMNTEAFF. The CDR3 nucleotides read TGCAGCGTCGTGGGGGACAGGGGGCTCCCAGCCCTGATGAACACTGAAGCTTTCTTT.

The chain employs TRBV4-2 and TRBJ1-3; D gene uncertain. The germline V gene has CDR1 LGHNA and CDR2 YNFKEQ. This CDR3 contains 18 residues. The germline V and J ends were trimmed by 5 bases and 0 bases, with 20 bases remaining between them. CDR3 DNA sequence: TGTGCCAGCAGCTTGTACAACTCATATATGAACTCTGGAAACACCATATATTTT. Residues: CASSLYNSYMNSGNTIYF.

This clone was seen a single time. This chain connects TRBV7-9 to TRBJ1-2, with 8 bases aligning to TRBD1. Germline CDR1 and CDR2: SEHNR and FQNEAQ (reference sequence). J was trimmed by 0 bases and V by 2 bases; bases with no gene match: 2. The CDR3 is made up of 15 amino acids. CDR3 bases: TGTGCCAGCAGCTTACAGGGGGCGACTAACTATGGCTACACCTTC. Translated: CASSLQGATNYGYTF.

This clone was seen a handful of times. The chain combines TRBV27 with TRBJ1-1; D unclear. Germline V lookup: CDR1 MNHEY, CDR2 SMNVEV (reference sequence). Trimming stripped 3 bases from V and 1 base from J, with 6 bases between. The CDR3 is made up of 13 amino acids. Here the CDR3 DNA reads TGTGCCAGCAGTTTGAATCAGAACACTGAAGCTTTCTTT. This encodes CASSLNQNTEAFF.

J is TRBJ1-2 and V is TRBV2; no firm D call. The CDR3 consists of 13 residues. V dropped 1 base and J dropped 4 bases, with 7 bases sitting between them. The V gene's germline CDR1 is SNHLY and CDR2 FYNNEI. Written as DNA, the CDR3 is TGTGCCAGCAGTGAAGGACCCCTCTATGGCTACACCTTC. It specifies CASSEGPLYGYTF.

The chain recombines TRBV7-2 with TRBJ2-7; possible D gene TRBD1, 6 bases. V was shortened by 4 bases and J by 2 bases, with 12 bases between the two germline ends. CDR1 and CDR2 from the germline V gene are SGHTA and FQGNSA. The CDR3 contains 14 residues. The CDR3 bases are TGTGCCAGCAGCTCCTATGACAGGACCTACGAGCAGTACTTC. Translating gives CASSSYDRTYEQYF.

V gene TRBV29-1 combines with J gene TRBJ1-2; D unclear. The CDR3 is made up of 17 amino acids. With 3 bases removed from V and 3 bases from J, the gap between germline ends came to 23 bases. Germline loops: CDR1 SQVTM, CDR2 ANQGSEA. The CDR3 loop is CSVDWIEFRTEYYGYTF. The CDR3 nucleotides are TGCAGCGTTGATTGGATAGAATTTCGAACAGAATACTATGGCTACACCTTC.

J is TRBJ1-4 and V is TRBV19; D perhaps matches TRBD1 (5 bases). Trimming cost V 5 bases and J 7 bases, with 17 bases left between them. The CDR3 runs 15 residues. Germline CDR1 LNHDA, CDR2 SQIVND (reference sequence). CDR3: CASSEGRGLGEKLFF. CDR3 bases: TGTGCCAGTAGTGAAGGGAGGGGTCTGGGTGAAAAACTGTTTTTT.

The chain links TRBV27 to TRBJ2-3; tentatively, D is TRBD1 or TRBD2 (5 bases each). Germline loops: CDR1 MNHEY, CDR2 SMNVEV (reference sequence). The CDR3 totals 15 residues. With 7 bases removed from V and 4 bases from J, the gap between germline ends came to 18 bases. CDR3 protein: CASNWGSGPADTQYF. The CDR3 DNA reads TGTGCCAGCAATTGGGGGTCAGGGCCCGCAGATACGCAGTATTTT.

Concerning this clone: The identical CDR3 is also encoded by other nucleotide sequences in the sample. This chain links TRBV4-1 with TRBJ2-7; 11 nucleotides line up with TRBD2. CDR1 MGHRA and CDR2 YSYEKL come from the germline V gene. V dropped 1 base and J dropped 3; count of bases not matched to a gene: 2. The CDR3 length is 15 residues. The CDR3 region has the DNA TGCGCCAGCAGCCAAGTTCTAGCGGGGGGCTACGAGCAGTACTTC. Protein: CASSQVLAGGYEQYF.

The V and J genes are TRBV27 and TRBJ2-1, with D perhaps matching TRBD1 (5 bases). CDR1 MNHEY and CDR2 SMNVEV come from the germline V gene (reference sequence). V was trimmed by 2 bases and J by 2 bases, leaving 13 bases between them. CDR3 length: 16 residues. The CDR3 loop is CASSLLPRATYNEQFF. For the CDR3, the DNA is TGTGCCAGCAGTTTACTGCCCAGGGCTACCTACAATGAGCAGTTCTTC.

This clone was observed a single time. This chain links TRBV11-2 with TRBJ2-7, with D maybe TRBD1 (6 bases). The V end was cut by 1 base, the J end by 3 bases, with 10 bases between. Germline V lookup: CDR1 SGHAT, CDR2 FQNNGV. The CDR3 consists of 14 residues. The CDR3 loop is CASSLVSGDYEQYF. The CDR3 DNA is TGTGCCAGCAGCTTAGTGTCAGGGGACTACGAGCAGTACTTC.

This CDR3 reads CASSLGGDTKVSPLHF. CDR3 bases: TGTGCCAGCAGCTTAGGAGGGGATACCAAGGTATCACCCCTCCACTTT. The J gene is TRBJ1-6, the V gene TRBV7-2; tentative D call: TRBD1 (5 bases). Deletions cut 1 base from V and 10 bases from J, with 17 bases between. Germline V gives CDR1 SGHTA, CDR2 FQGNSA. The CDR3 has 16 amino acids.